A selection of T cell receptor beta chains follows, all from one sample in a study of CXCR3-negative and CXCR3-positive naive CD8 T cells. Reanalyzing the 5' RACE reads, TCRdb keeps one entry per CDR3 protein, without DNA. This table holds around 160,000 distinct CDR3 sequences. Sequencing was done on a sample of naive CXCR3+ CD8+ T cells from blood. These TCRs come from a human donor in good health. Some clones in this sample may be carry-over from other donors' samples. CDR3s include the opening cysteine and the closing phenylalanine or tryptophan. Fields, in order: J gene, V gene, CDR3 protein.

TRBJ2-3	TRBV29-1	CSVEAGLVRDTQYF
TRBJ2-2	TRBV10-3	CAIRIPGELFF
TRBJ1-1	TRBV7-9	CASSPPGNTEAFF
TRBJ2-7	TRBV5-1	CASSPEVASVEEQYF
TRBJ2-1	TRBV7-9	CASSKTGEQFF
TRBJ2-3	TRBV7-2	CASSLVGMSTDTQYF
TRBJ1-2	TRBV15	CATSRVEGTIYGYTF
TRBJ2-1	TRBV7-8	CASSLGQPIDEQFF
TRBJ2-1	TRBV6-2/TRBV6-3	CASIEPSSVEQFF
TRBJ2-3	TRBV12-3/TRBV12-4	CASSFNRGSNSTDTQYF
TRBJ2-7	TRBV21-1	CASSKVLADPYEQYF
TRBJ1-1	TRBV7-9	CASSSRGGETFF
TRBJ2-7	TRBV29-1	CSVATLTYEQYF
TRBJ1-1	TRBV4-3	CASSQDVGLNTEAFF
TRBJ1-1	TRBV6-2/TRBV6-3	CASSGWGATNTEAFF
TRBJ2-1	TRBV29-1	CSVEGFRGRGTQRDNEQFF
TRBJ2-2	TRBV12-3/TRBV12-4	CASSSPGLAPGELFF
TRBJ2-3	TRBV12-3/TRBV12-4	CASRDLSAGTTDTQYF
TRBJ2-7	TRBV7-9	CASSPPVGTGDYEQYF
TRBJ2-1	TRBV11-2	CASSFTRDSYNEQFF
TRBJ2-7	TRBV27	CATWDGYYEQYF
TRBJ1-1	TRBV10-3	CAISRDRLMNTEAFF
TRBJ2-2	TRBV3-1	CASSQGDRVTGELFF
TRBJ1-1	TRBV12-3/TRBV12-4	CASSFSSRSGSDTEAFF
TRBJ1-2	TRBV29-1	CSVEGQGVDYGYTF
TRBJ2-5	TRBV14	CASSIAGEETQYF
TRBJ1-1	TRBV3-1	CASSQGTGTEAFF
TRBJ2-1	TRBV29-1	CSVERLNNEQFF